This TCR beta chain was recovered during a study of T cells in women clearing cervical HPV infection. Looking at the study overall: Controls' single incident HPV16 infection cleared within 12 months without precancer.

On this clone: Read sequence stops 3 residues before the CDR3 end, and the germline J gene provides the missing end.

CDR1 and CDR2 from the germline V gene are MNHNS and SASEGT. Germline trimming cut 2 bases from V and 6 bases from J; bases unmatched to any gene: 3. The CDR3 spans 14 residues. TCRdb's copy holds only in-frame clones and misses some; the assay was immunoSEQ multiplex PCR. The sample totals 39,000 or so clones. The receptor was isolated from a woman between 18 and 75 years old with a cervical HPV16 infection that either progressed to CIN3+ or cleared (not recorded which). The chain is built from TRBV6-1 and TRBJ2-2, with TRBD1 matching 7 bases. Material: blood buffy coat. The sequenced part of the CDR3 DNA is TGTGCCAGCAGTGAACTAACAGGGGCCGGGGAG. Translating gives CASSELTGAGE. The whole CDR3 protein reads CASSELTGAGELFF.